The table lists the clone carrying this TCR beta chain with many counts. Its antigen is as yet unknown. CDR1 is MDHEN, CDR2 SYDVKM, per germline. V shed 1 base and J 4 bases; nucleotides not matched to a gene: 9. CDR3 size: 17 residues. Using its own MiXCR run on the reads, TCRdb lists one record per CDR3 protein. This sample has roughly 500,000 distinct CDR3 sequences, with approximately 10% found just once. This sample was taken from a study of T cell repertoires in cytomegalovirus infection. On the study more broadly: CMV infection together with matching HLA type was indicated by public TCR beta signatures. Whole-study findings and limits: Clonotype analysis showed dominance of the ex vivo response by HLA-C-restricted CMV-specific TCR beta clonotypes.

The specimen sequenced was PBMCs. The chain has TRBV28 and TRBJ2-5, with 10 bases that match TRBD2. The receptor was isolated from a human donor in good health (CMV status not recorded). Some clones in this sample may be carry-over from other donors' samples. Here the CDR3 reads CASSLSLAGVGRETQYF. The CDR3 coding sequence is TGTGCCAGCAGTTTATCCCTAGCGGGAGTGGGGAGAGAGACCCAGTACTTC.